Below are 5 T cell receptor beta chains sequenced from a single sample in a study of monozygotic twins with inflammatory bowel disease. TCRdb re-called the 5' RACE reads; every CDR3 protein appears as one record, without DNA. Seen in this sample are approximately 400,000 distinct CDR3 sequences; the ten most common clones hold approximately 2.3%. Sample: blood. These receptors all come from a human donor with ulcerative colitis or Crohn's disease, or a healthy co-twin of an affected twin (not recorded which).

The genes are TRBV7-2 and TRBJ2-7; TCRdb outputs TRBD2, but without DNA this stays unchecked. The germline V gene encodes CDR1 SGHTA and CDR2 FQGNSA. This CDR3 comprises 17 residues. The CDR3 loop is CASSLGLAGGGTYEQYF. Supplemented by reference TRBV7-2 and TRBJ2-7, the full variable domain reads GAGVSQSPSNKVTEKGKDVELRCDPISGHTALYWYRQSLGQGLEFLIYFQGNSAPDKSGLPSDRFSAERTGGSVSTLTIQRTQQEDSAVYLCASSLGLAGGGTYEQYFGPGTRLTVT.

The chain employs TRBV6-1 and TRBJ1-4; TCRdb reports TRBD1, a call that lacks DNA to check it against. Germline V gives CDR1 MNHNS, CDR2 SASEGT. The CDR3 is 16 residues long. The CDR3 here is CASSPSKQGREGKLFF.

V gene TRBV12-3 or TRBV12-4 combines with J gene TRBJ1-2. The CDR3 is 17 residues long. The CDR3 is CASSFSAGQAPNYGYTF.

The chain combines TRBV6-2 or TRBV6-3 with TRBJ1-1. This CDR3 has 15 amino acids. Germline loops: CDR1 MNHEY, CDR2 SVGEGT. This CDR3 reads CASSYSGGAGTEAFF.

V gene TRBV15 combines with J gene TRBJ2-2; no DNA is available, so the TRBD1 call from TCRdb remains unchecked. Per germline, CDR1 LNHNV and CDR2 YYDKDF (reference sequence). CDR3 size: 18 residues. This CDR3 is CATSPIGGGKKHTGELFF. The full variable domain, with the rest looked up from reference TRBV15 and TRBJ2-2, is DAMVIQNPRYQVTQFGKPVTLSCSQTLNHNVMYWYQQKSSQAPKLLFHYYDKDFNNEADTPDNFQSRRPNTSFCFLDIRSPGLGDTAMYLCATSPIGGGKKHTGELFFGEGSRLTVL.